These 30 T cell receptor beta chains originate from one sample sequenced in a study of Ad26.COV2.S vaccination and SARS-CoV-2 variants. The treatment was: roughly 18 received Ad26.COV2.S at low or high dose, single or two shots; about 5 received placebo; per-sample allocation not given. At day 63 after the first vaccine or placebo injection, samples were drawn. Generated by immunoSEQ multiplex PCR, the TCRdb table keeps only in-frame clones and is missing some. The table shows about 350,000 clones, with around 86% occurring only once. The source material was peripheral blood, sampled in a trial of Ad26.COV2.S vaccine versus placebo. The receptors shown here come from a person aged 18-65 years who received the Ad26.COV2.S COVID-19 vaccine or a placebo.

The chain couples TRBV4-1 to TRBJ1-2, with D tentatively TRBD1 (5 bases). Trimming removed 0 bases from V and 7 bases from J, with 15 bases in between. Germline V gene lookup returns CDR1 MGHRA and CDR2 YSYEKL. CDR3 length equals 15 residues. The CDR3 DNA follows: TGCGCCAGCAGCCAAGAAGATTGGGGGACTTTTGGCTACACCTTC. Its protein is CASSQEDWGTFGYTF.

This clone was recorded once. The chain uses TRBV3-1 (or the pseudogene TRBV3-2) and TRBJ2-7; TRBD1 or TRBD2 may be the D gene (5 bases each). The CDR3 is 15 residues long. The V gene lost 3 bases and the J gene lost 7 bases, with 19 bases spanning the gap. CDR1 is LGHDT, CDR2 YNNKEL, per germline (reference sequence). DNA of the CDR3: TGTGCCAGCAGCCATAGGGACCTCCAAGTATGGGAGCAGTACTTC. As protein: CASSHRDLQVWEQYF.

CDR3 in amino acids: CASSAGQSNQPQHF. CDR3 nucleotide sequence: TGTGCCAGCAGCGCTGGACAGAGCAATCAGCCCCAGCATTTT. The chain recombines TRBV13 with TRBJ1-5; a weak D match, TRBD1 (6 bases). V gave up 5 bases and J gave up 1 base, with 9 bases separating them. From germline, CDR1 is PRHDT and CDR2 FYEKMQ (reference sequence). This CDR3 is built from 14 residues.

The chain joins TRBV3-1 (or the pseudogene TRBV3-2) to TRBJ1-5; D is perhaps TRBD1 (5 bases). The germline V gene has CDR1 LGHDT and CDR2 YNNKEL (reference sequence). The CDR3 has 16 residues. V shed 1 base and J shed 7 bases, with 17 bases lying between them. The CDR3 loop is CASSQGTSGSYQPQHF. The CDR3 bases are TGTGCCAGCAGCCAAGGGACAAGTGGTTCATACCAGCCCCAGCATTTT.

The table lists this clone with a count of one. The identical CDR3 is also encoded by other nucleotide sequences in the sample. The gene calls are TRBV6-4 and TRBJ2-3; 10 bases fit TRBD1. J was trimmed by 4 bases and V by 0 bases; bases with no gene match: 1. The length of the CDR3 is 15 residues. CDR1 and CDR2 (germline): MRHNA, SNTAGT. Here the CDR3 reads CASSDSTGGADTQYF. As DNA, the CDR3 is TGTGCCAGCAGTGACTCGACAGGGGGCGCAGATACGCAGTATTTT.

The CDR3 region has the DNA TGTGCCAGCAGCGGCGGGACCCTCGGGGTCGGGGAGCTGTTTTTT. Its translation is CASSGGTLGVGELFF. The chain carries TRBV7-9 and TRBJ2-2, with D possibly TRBD2 on 6 matching bases. The length of the CDR3 is 15 residues. Germline lookup yields CDR1 SEHNR and CDR2 FQNEAQ (reference sequence). Between the trimmed V and J ends, which lost 5 bases and 7 bases, there was a span of 17 bases. Supplemented by reference TRBV7-9 and TRBJ2-2, the full variable domain reads DTGVSQNPRHKITKRGQNVTFRCDPISEHNRLYWYRQTLGQGPEFLTYFQNEAQLEKSRLLSDRFSAERPKGSFSTLEIQRTEQGDSAMYLCASSGGTLGVGELFFGEGSRLTVL.

The CDR3 is CASSLSRSGELFF. CDR3 DNA sequence: TGTGCCAGCAGCCTCTCGAGATCCGGGGAGCTGTTTTTT. The chain combines TRBV5-4 with TRBJ2-2, with D unclear. V was cut by 4 bases and J by 6 bases, with 10 bases left in between. The CDR3 is 13 residues long. Germline V gene lookup returns CDR1 SGHNT and CDR2 YYREEE (reference sequence).

Concerning this clone: With only one base between it and a far larger clone, this is likely a read error. V usage is TRBV3-1 (or the pseudogene TRBV3-2) and J usage is TRBJ1-2, with 7 bases identical to TRBD1. Germline V CDR1 and CDR2: LGHDT, YNNKEL (reference sequence). Losses at the gene ends were 3 bases for V and 2 bases for J; bases not matched to a gene: 0. This CDR3 spans 13 amino acids. CDR3 in DNA: TGTGCCAGCAGCCAGACAGGGAACTATGGCTACACCTTC. This translates into CASSQTGNYGYTF.

The chain has TRBV4-2 and TRBJ1-5; no definite D call. The V gene's germline CDR1 is LGHNA and CDR2 YNFKEQ. The CDR3 runs 13 residues. V gave up 0 bases and J gave up 1 base, with 1 base separating them. The CDR3 DNA follows: TGTGCCAGCAGCCAAGACAGCAATCAGCCCCAGCATTTT. Protein product: CASSQDSNQPQHF.

The chain has TRBV30 and TRBJ1-2; TRBD1 might be the D (5 bases). Trimming shortened V by 0 bases and J by 4 bases, and 15 bases separated the two germline ends. CDR3 length equals 15 residues. Germline loops: CDR1 GTSNPN, CDR2 SVGIG (reference sequence). Here the CDR3 DNA reads TGTGCCTGGAGTGTACCCAAGGAACAGGTCTATGGCTACACCTTC. It specifies CAWSVPKEQVYGYTF. Full variable domain (outside the CDR3, taken from reference TRBV30 and TRBJ1-2): SQTIHQWPATLVQPVGSPLSLECTVEGTSNPNLYWYRQAAGRGLQLLFYSVGIGQISSEVPQNLSASRPQDRQFILSSKKLLLSDSGFYLCAWSVPKEQVYGYTFGSGTRLTVV.

The count of this clone is one. The chain uses TRBV5-1 and TRBJ1-1; 11 nucleotides line up with TRBD1. The CDR3 loop spans 15 amino acids. Looked up from germline, CDR1 is SGHRS and CDR2 is YFSETQ. V was pared by 2 bases and J by 3 bases, with 3 bases of the junction left unmatched. The CDR3 spells CASSFTGQGDTEAFF. The CDR3, as DNA: TGCGCCAGCAGCTTTACGGGACAGGGGGACACTGAAGCTTTCTTT.

This clone occurred once. The rearrangement links TRBV19 to TRBJ1-5; D is ambiguous. The CDR3 totals 13 residues. Germline V gives CDR1 LNHDA, CDR2 SQIVND (reference sequence). V was pared by 7 bases and J by 4 bases, with 11 bases between. The CDR3 is CASNPTRNQPQHF. The CDR3 region has the DNA TGTGCCAGTAACCCCACGAGGAATCAGCCCCAGCATTTT.

The rearrangement uses TRBV5-1 and TRBJ1-1; 9 positions agree with TRBD1. The trim removed 1 base at V and 4 bases at J, leaving 5 bases unmatched. The CDR3 has 15 amino acids. Per germline, CDR1 SGHRS and CDR2 YFSETQ. The CDR3 protein is CASSLSGQGFTEAFF. The CDR3 coding sequence is TGCGCCAGCAGCTTGTCGGGACAGGGTTTCACTGAAGCTTTCTTT.

This clone has only one observation. The chain links TRBV9 to TRBJ2-4; D possibly uses TRBD1 or TRBD2 (5 bases each). Looked up from germline, CDR1 is SGDLS and CDR2 is YYNGEE. V shed 2 bases and J shed 9 bases, with 15 bases lying between them. The CDR3 covers 14 residues. CDR3 residues: CASSVPREGGIQYF. As DNA, the CDR3 is TGTGCCAGCAGCGTCCCCAGGGAAGGAGGCATTCAGTACTTC.

The chain employs TRBV5-4 and TRBJ1-2, with D perhaps matching TRBD1 (5 bases). CDR1 and CDR2 (germline): SGHNT, YYREEE (reference sequence). V lost 4 bases and J lost 8, with 21 bases in between. This CDR3 region has 15 residues. The CDR3: CASSATLQDPGGYTF. The CDR3 bases are TGTGCCAGCAGCGCCACGCTACAGGACCCAGGGGGCTACACCTTC.

CDR3 sequence: CASSPRSSGGFYF. Written as DNA, the CDR3 is TGTGCCAGCAGCCCCAGGTCCTCAGGGGGGTTTTACTTC. The chain links TRBV7-9 to TRBJ2-5; possible D gene TRBD1, 7 bases. V dropped 5 bases and J dropped 14 bases, with 21 bases sitting between them. This CDR3 is 13 amino acids long. The germline CDR1 and CDR2 sequences are SEHNR and FQNEAQ (reference sequence).

The chain uses TRBV10-3 and TRBJ2-5; 7 bases align to TRBD1. CDR1 and CDR2 from the germline V gene are ENHRY and SYGVKD. V was pared by 6 bases and J by 0 bases, with 4 bases of the junction left unmatched. The CDR3 covers 14 residues. The CDR3 is CAISPDRDQETQYF. CDR3 in DNA: TGTGCCATCAGCCCCGACAGGGACCAAGAGACCCAGTACTTC.

The chain is built from TRBV5-1 and TRBJ2-3; possibly TRBD1 for D (6 bases). CDR3 length equals 14 residues. CDR1 is SGHRS and CDR2 is YFSETQ in the germline V gene. V lost 3 bases and J 4 bases, leaving 12 bases between the germline ends. CDR3 sequence: CASSSQGRADTQYF. The CDR3 DNA is TGCGCCAGCAGCTCACAGGGACGGGCAGATACGCAGTATTTT.

The chain uses TRBV5-6 and TRBJ1-5, with D uncertain. V was pared by 4 bases and J by 9 bases, with 17 bases between. The CDR3 spans 14 residues. Germline CDR1 SGHDT, CDR2 YYEEEE. The CDR3 region has the DNA TGTGCCAGCAGCCTGGCGCAGCAAGGTTGGCCCCAGCATTTT. Protein product: CASSLAQQGWPQHF.

V usage is TRBV19 and J usage is TRBJ1-6; tentatively, D is TRBD1 (5 bases). The CDR3 is made up of 17 amino acids. Germline V CDR1 and CDR2: LNHDA, SQIVND (reference sequence). V was trimmed by 2 bases and J by 7 bases, leaving 18 bases between them. As DNA, the CDR3 is TGTGCCAGTAGTATATTGGAAATTGACAGAAAAAATTCACCCCTCCACTTT. This gives the protein CASSILEIDRKNSPLHF.

This clone came up once. The chain is built from TRBV18 and TRBJ1-1, with 7 bases matching TRBD1. The V segment lost 3 bases and the J segment 8 bases; nucleotides outside the gene matches: 6. Per the germline V gene, CDR1 is KGHSH and CDR2 is LQKENI. CDR3 length: 13 amino acids. The CDR3 nucleotides read TGTGCCAGCTCACCCGGGGGGACAGTAGAAGCTTTCTTT. It specifies CASSPGGTVEAFF.

This chain connects TRBV7-9 to TRBJ2-5; TRBD2 matches at 7 bases. The CDR3 contains 16 residues. With V trimmed by 4 bases and J by 2 bases, 10 bases remained unmatched. CDR1 SEHNR and CDR2 FQNEAQ come from the germline V gene (reference sequence). CDR3 bases: TGTGCCAGCAGCTCGGGTTACGGGGGGATTCAAGAGACCCAGTACTTC. As protein: CASSSGYGGIQETQYF.

The genes are TRBV6-2 or TRBV6-3 and TRBJ1-2; a possible D gene is TRBD1 (5 bases). The CDR3 is 14 residues long. Germline CDR1 and CDR2: MNHEY and SVGEGT. V was shortened by 5 bases and J by 2 bases, with 12 bases between the two germline ends. The DNA for the CDR3 is TGTGCCAGCAGTCGTACAGGCGGAAACTATGGCTACACCTTC. Its protein is CASSRTGGNYGYTF.

The chain uses TRBV4-2 and TRBJ1-5, with D unresolved. V lost 1 base and J lost 1, with 14 bases in between. CDR3 size: 17 residues. Germline lookup yields CDR1 LGHNA and CDR2 YNFKEQ. Here the CDR3 DNA reads TGTGCCAGCAGCCAAGGTCGAGCTCTGAGGAGCAATCAGCCCCAGCATTTT. Translating it yields CASSQGRALRSNQPQHF.

This clone was picked up a small number of times. The rearrangement joins TRBV25-1 to TRBJ2-7; D is undetermined. The V end was cut by 5 bases, the J end by 1 base, with 6 bases between. The CDR3 runs to 12 residues. In germline, CDR1 is MGHDK, CDR2 SYGVNS. DNA of the CDR3: TGTGCCAGCAGTCAAACTTCCTACGAGCAGTACTTC. Amino acid sequence: CASSQTSYEQYF.

The genes are TRBV18 and TRBJ2-1; no definite D call. This CDR3 spans 16 amino acids. CDR1 is KGHSH, CDR2 LQKENI, per germline. V shed 8 bases and J shed 1 base, with 18 bases lying between them. CDR3 loop: CASTLTAPSSYNEQFF. CDR3 DNA sequence: TGTGCCAGCACCCTAACAGCTCCATCTTCCTACAATGAGCAGTTCTTC.

V gene TRBV21-1 combines with J gene TRBJ1-6. TRBV21-1 is an annotated pseudogene. The CDR3 sequence is 15 residues long. The CDR3 loop is CASSKRSPLGSPLHF. The CDR3 nucleotides read TGTGCCAGCAGCAAACGGAGCCCGCTCGGTTCACCCCTCCACTTT.

The V call is TRBV6-2 or TRBV6-3, the J call TRBJ1-2; the match to TRBD1 covers 9 bases. V gave up 2 bases and J gave up 7 bases; unmatched junction bases: 5. The CDR3 is 14 residues long. Germline assignment: CDR1 MNHEY and CDR2 SVGEGT. In DNA form, the CDR3 reads TGTGCCAGCAGTTACGGGGGACAGGGACTTGGCTACACCTTC. It encodes CASSYGGQGLGYTF.

There are a few counts of this clone. The chain is built from TRBV7-9 and TRBJ1-4; D not certain. In germline, CDR1 is SEHNR, CDR2 FQNEAQ (reference sequence). Trimming pared 5 bases from V and 0 bases from J, leaving 16 bases between. This CDR3 has 17 amino acids. This CDR3 is CASSERDFATTNEKLFF. For the CDR3, the DNA is TGTGCCAGCAGCGAGCGGGATTTCGCAACAACTAATGAAAAACTGTTTTTT.

The genes are TRBV6-1 and TRBJ1-2; D remains ambiguous. The length of the CDR3 is 13 residues. Trimming pared 2 bases from V and 7 bases from J, leaving 11 bases between. Germline assignment: CDR1 MNHNS and CDR2 SASEGT. CDR3 nucleotides: TGTGCCAGCAGTGAAACCAGGAACCGTGGCTACACCTTC. Encoded protein: CASSETRNRGYTF.